Here is one TCR beta chain with its context. Generated by immunoSEQ multiplex PCR, the TCRdb table keeps only in-frame clones and is missing some. The sample lists approximately 300,000 clones, approximately 88% seen once, with 5% to 7% in the top ten. V lost 3 bases and J lost 6, with 5 bases in between. The germline V gene encodes CDR1 SNHLY and CDR2 FYNNEI. This CDR3 has 12 residues. These data belong to a study of blood T cell repertoires in COVID-19. About the study: From the United States, Italy and Spain came samples of acute and convalescent COVID-19. T cells, B-cell-depleted T cells, or PBMCs provided the cDNA or gDNA that served as material.

Sequenced: peripheral blood. V gene TRBV2 combines with J gene TRBJ2-2; D is unresolved. This clonotype was sampled from a man younger than 35 who had recovered from COVID-19. The CDR3 bases are TGTGCCAGCAGTGATGGAGCCGGGGAGCTGTTTTTT. This gives the protein CASSDGAGELFF.